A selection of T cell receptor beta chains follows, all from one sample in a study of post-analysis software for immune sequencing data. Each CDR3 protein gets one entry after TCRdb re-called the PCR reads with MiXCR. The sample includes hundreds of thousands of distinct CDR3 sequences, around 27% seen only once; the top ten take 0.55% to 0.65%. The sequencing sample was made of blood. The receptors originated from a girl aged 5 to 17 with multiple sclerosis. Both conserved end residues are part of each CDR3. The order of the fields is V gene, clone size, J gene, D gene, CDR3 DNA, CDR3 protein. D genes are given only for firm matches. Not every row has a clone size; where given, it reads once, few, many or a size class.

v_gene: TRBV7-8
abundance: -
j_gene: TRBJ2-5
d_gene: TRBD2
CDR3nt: TGTGCCAGCAGCTCCCGGACTAGCGGGAGGTTGGAGACCCAGTACTTC
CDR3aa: CASSSRTSGRLETQYF

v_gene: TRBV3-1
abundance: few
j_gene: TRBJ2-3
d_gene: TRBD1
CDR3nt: TGTGCCAGCAGCCAGGACAGGGCCACAGATACGCAGTATTTT
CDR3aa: CASSQDRATDTQYF

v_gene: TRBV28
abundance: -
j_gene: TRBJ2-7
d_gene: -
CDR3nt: TGTGCCAGCAGTTCCAGGGGCGGGAGACGTTACGAGCAGTACTTC
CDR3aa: CASSSRGGRRYEQYF

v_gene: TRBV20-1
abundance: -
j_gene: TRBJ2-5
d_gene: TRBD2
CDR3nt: TGCAGTGCTTTACGGACTAGCGGGAGAAAAGAGACCCAGTACTTC
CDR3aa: CSALRTSGRKETQYF

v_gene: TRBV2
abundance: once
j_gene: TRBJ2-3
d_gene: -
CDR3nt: TGTGCCAGCGGGGGTAGTCCGCTTACTAGCACAGATACGCAGTATTTT
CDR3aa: CASGGSPLTSTDTQYF

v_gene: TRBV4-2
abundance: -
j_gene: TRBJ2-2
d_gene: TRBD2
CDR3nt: TGTGCCAGCGGGGTAGCGGGGGGGCCGGACACCGGGGAGCTGTTTTTT
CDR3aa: CASGVAGGPDTGELFF

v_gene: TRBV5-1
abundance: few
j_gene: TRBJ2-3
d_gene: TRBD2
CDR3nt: TGCGCCAGCAGCCCGGAACTAGCGGTAGTAGATACGCAGTATTTT
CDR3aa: CASSPELAVVDTQYF

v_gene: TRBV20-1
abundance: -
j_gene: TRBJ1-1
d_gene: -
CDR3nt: TGCAGTGCCCCCAGAGCTGTTGAAGCTTTCTTT
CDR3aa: CSAPRAVEAFF

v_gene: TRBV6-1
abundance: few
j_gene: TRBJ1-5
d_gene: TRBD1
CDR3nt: TGTGCCACCAACCCGGAAGGGGGCTTTCAGCCCCAGCATTTT
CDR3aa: CATNPEGGFQPQHF

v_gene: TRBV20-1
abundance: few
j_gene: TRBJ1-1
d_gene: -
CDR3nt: TGCAGTGAGGGCGGGACCATGAACACTGAAGCTTTCTTT
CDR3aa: CSEGGTMNTEAFF

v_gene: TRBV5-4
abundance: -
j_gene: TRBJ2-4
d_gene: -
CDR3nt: TGTGCCAGCAGCTTGGGCGGGGTCCTAGCCAAAAACATTCAGTACTTC
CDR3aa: CASSLGGVLAKNIQYF

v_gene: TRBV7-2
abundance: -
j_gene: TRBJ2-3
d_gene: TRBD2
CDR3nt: TGTGCCAGCAGCTTAGGAGCGGGAGCAGATACGCGGTATTTT
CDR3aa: CASSLGAGADTRYF

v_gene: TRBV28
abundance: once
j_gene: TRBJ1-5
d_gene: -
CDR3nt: TGTGCCAGCAGTTTAGCTACGTATCAGCCCCAGCATTTT
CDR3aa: CASSLATYQPQHF

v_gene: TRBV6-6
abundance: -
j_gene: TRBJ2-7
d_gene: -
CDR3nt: TGTGCCAGCAGGAAGGGGCAGGGAGACGAGCAGTACTTC
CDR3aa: CASRKGQGDEQYF

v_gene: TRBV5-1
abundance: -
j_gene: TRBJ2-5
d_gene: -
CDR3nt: TGCGCCAGCAACACAGCGGCAGGGGGGGAGACCCAGTACTTC
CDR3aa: CASNTAAGGETQYF

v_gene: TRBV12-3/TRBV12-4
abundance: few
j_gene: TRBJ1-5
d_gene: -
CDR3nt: TGTGCCAGCACCCCCGTTGGGAATCAGCCCCAGCATTTT
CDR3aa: CASTPVGNQPQHF

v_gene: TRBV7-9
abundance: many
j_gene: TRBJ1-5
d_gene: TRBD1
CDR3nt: TGTGCCAGCAGTCCCACAGGGGGCTATCAGCCCCAGCATTTT
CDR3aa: CASSPTGGYQPQHF

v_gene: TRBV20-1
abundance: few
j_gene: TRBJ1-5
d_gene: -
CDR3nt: TGCAGTGCTAGTAGTGTCCAGTTGGATCAGCCCCAGCATTTT
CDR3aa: CSASSVQLDQPQHF

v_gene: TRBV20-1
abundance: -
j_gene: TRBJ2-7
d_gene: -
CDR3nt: TGCAGTGCTAGAGATATTGGGGAGCGGGTCCTCGAGCAGTACTTC
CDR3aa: CSARDIGERVLEQYF

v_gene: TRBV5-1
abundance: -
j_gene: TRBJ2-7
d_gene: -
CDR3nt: TGCGCCAGCTCCCGGGGGCTGATGACCTACGTGCAGTACTTC
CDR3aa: CASSRGLMTYVQYF

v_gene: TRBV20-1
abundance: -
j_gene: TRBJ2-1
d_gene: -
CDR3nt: TGCAGTGCCACCATCGACTCCGTCCACAATGAGCAGTTCTTC
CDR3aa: CSATIDSVHNEQFF

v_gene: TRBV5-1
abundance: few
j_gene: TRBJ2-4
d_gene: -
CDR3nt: TGCGCCAGCAGCTTGGCCAGGGGAGAAGGGAACATTCAGTACTTC
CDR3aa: CASSLARGEGNIQYF

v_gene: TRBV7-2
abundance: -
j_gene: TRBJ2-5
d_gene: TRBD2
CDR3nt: TGTGCCAGCAGCAGGACTAGCGGGGCCCGGGTAGAGACCCAGTACTTC
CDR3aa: CASSRTSGARVETQYF

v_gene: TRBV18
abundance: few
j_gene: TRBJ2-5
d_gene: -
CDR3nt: TGTGCCAGCTCACCACCCGGAGTGGAGGCTGCTCGGTACTTC
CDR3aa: CASSPPGVEAARYF

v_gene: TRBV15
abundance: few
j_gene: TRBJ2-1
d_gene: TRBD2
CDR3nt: TGTGCCACCAGAATCGGACTAGCGGGAGAATTACATGAGCAGTTCTTC
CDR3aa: CATRIGLAGELHEQFF

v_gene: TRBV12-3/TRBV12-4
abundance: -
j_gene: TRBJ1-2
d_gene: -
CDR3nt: TGTGCCAGCAGCCCCCAGGGTGGCTACACCTTC
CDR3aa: CASSPQGGYTF

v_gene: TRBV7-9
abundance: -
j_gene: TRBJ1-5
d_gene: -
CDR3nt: TGTGCCAGCAGCTTAGCCGGGCGGGCGGGACAGCCCCAGCATTTT
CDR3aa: CASSLAGRAGQPQHF

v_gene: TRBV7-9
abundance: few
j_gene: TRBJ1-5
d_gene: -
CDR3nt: TGTGCCAGCAGCTCATTGGGGGGGAATCAGCCCCAGCATTTT
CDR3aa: CASSSLGGNQPQHF

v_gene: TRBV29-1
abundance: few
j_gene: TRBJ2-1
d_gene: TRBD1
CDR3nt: TGCAGCGTTGAAGGAACGGACAGGGGGTATGAGCAGTTCTTC
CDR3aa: CSVEGTDRGYEQFF

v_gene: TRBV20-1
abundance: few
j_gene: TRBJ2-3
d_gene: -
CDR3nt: TGCAGTGCTCTACGGACTGGAAGCACAGATACGCAGTATTTT
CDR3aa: CSALRTGSTDTQYF

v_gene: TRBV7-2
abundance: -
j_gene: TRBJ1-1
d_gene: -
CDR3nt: TGTGCCAGCAGCTTATTACGGCAGCCCACTGAAGCTTTCTTT
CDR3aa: CASSLLRQPTEAFF

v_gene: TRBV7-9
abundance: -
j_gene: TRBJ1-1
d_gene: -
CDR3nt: TGTGCCAGCAGCCCTTATCAGAAGCCTGAAGCTTTCTTT
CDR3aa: CASSPYQKPEAFF

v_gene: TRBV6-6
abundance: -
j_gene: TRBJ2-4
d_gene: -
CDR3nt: TGTGCCAGCAGTTACGGAGAGGGGGTGGTCAAAAACATTCAGTACTTC
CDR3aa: CASSYGEGVVKNIQYF

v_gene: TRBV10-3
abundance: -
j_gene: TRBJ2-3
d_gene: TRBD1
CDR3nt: TGTGCCAGCGGACAGGGACCCACAGATACGCAGTATTTT
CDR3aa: CASGQGPTDTQYF

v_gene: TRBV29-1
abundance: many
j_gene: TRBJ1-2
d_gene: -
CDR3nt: TGCAGCGTCATCTCTGGGGACTATGGCTACACCTTC
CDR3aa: CSVISGDYGYTF

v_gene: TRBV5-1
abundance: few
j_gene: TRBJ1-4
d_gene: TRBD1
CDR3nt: TGCGCCAGCAGCTCTCAGGGGGCGCGTAGTGAAAAACTGTTTTTT
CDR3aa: CASSSQGARSEKLFF

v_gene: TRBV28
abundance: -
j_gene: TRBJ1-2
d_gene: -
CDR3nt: TGTGCCAGCAGTTGGGACCGAAACTATGGCTACACCTTC
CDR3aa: CASSWDRNYGYTF

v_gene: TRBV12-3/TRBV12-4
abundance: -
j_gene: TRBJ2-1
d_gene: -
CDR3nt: TGTGCCAGCAGTTTCTCTAGCGCCCTCTCCTACAATGAGCAGTTCTTC
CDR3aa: CASSFSSALSYNEQFF

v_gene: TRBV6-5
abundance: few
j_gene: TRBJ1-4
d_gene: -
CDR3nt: TGTGCCAGCAGTTACTCGCCGGCAGGGAGTCTACGGCTGTTTTTT
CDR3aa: CASSYSPAGSLRLFF

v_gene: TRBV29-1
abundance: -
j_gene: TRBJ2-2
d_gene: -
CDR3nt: TGCAGCGTTGCCCGGGCAGCCGCGAACACCGGGGAGCTGTTTTTT
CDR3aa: CSVARAAANTGELFF

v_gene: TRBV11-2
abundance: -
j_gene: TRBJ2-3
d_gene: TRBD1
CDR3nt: TGTGCCAGCAGCTCCGGGACAGGGCCCACAGATACGCAGTATTTT
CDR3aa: CASSSGTGPTDTQYF

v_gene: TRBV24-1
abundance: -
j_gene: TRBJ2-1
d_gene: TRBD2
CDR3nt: TGTGCCACCAGTGAGCTCACCGGGACTAGCGGGTCCAATGAGCAGTTCTTC
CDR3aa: CATSELTGTSGSNEQFF

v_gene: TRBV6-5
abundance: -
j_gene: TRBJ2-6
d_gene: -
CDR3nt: TGTGCCAGCAGTTACACGAGCTCTGGGGCCAACGTCCTGACTTTC
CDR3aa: CASSYTSSGANVLTF

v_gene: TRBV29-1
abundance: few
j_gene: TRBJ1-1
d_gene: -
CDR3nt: TGCAGCGTTCAGGGGATGAACACTGAAGCTTTCTTT
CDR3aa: CSVQGMNTEAFF

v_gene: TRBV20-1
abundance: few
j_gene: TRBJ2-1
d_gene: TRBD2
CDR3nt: TGCAGTGCTACCGACCCGGGACTAGTGAATTATGAGCAGTTCTTC
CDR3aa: CSATDPGLVNYEQFF

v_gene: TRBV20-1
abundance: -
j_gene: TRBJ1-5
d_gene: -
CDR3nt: TGCAGTGCGCGCCCCGCGGGGCAGGGACCTAATCAGCCCCAGCATTTT
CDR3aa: CSARPAGQGPNQPQHF

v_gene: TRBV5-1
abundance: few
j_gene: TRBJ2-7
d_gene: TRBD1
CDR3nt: TGCGCCAGCAGCCCGACAGGGGGCTCTTTTACCTACGAGCAGTACTTC
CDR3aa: CASSPTGGSFTYEQYF

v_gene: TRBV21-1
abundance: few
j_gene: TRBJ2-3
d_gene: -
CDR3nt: -
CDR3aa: CASFGRGSTDTQYF

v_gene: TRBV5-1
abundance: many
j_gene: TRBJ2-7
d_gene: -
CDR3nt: TGCGCCAGCAGCTCGGACAGCTCCTACGAGCAGTACTTC
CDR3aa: CASSSDSSYEQYF

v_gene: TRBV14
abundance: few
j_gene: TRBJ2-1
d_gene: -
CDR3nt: TGTGCCAGCAGCCAGAGACCCCGGTACAATGAGCAGTTCTTC
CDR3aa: CASSQRPRYNEQFF

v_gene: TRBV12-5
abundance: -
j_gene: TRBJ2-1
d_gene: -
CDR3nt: TGTGCTAGTGGTTTGGTACTTGGTACAGGACAGTCCTACAATGAGCAGTTCTTC
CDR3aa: CASGLVLGTGQSYNEQFF

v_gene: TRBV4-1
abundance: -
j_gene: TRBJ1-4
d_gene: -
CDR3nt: TGCGCCAGCAGCCAGACTCTCGTTAATGAAAAACTGTTTTTT
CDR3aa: CASSQTLVNEKLFF

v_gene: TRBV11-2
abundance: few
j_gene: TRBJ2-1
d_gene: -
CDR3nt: TGTGCCAGCAGCGCCCCGTCGGTGGATGAGCAGTTCTTC
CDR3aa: CASSAPSVDEQFF